This entry features one T cell receptor beta chain sequence. The data belong to a study of T cells in Graves' hyperthyroidism and ophthalmopathy. There were TCR beta CDR3 regions amplified from RNA transcripts. The HTBI primer set served for first-round RT-PCR of the TCR CDR3. TCRdb called the multiplex PCR reads again in MiXCR, with one record for every CDR3 protein. This table holds 450,000 to 650,000 distinct CDR3 sequences, 17% found once. CDR1 and CDR2 (germline): MDHEN, SYDVKM. There are 17 residues in the CDR3. V was cut by 1 base and J by 4 bases, with 18 bases left in between. Sequences were obtained from blood. This clonotype originated in a woman younger than 35 with Graves' ophthalmopathy. This chain joins TRBV28 and TRBJ2-3; a weak D match, TRBD2 (5 bases). DNA of the CDR3: TGTGCCAGCAGTTTATTGGACTTTCCCACCGGCGCAGATACGCAGTATTTT. Its translation: CASSLLDFPTGADTQYF.